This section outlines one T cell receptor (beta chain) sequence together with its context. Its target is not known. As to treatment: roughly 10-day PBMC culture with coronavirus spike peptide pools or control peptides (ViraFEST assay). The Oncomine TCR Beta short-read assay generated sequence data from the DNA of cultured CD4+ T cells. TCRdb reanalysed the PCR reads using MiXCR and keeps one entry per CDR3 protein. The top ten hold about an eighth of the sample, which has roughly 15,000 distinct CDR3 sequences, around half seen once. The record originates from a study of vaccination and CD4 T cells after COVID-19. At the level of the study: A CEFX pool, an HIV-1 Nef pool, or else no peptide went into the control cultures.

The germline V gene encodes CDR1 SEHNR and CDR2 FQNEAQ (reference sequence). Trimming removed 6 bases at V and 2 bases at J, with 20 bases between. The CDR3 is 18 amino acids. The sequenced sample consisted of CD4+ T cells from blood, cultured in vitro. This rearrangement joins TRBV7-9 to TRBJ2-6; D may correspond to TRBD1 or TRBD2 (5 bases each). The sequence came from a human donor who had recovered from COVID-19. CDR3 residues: CASRYSGSGPTGANVLTF. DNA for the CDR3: TGTGCCAGCAGATATTCCGGGTCGGGGCCTACTGGGGCCAACGTCCTGACTTTC.